Listed here are 3 T cell receptor beta chains from one sample, sequenced in a study of blood T cell repertoires in COVID-19. TCRdb's table, derived via immunoSEQ multiplex PCR, lists solely in-frame clones and lacks some. The sample contains about 200,000 clones, about 78% of which appear only once. The sequenced material came from peripheral blood. Source of these receptors: an older woman with acute or convalescent COVID-19.

The genes are TRBV6-1 and TRBJ1-2; the match to TRBD1 covers 11 bases. The CDR3 extends over 18 amino acids. In germline, CDR1 is MNHNS, CDR2 SASEGT. V was pared by 4 bases and J by 5 bases, with 15 bases of the junction left unmatched. DNA of the CDR3: TGTGCCAGCAGTGTTAATTCAGGACAGGGGGCCCGGGGGTATGGCTACACCTTC. This encodes CASSVNSGQGARGYGYTF.

V usage is TRBV12-3 or TRBV12-4 and J usage is TRBJ2-5, with a weak D call TRBD2 (6 bases). The V end was cut by 5 bases, the J end by 0 bases, with 7 bases between. The CDR3 consists of 13 residues. The CDR3 spells CASSGGYQETQYF. The CDR3 DNA is TGTGCCAGCAGTGGGGGGTACCAAGAGACCCAGTACTTC.

The DNA of the CDR3 is TGTGCCAGCAGTCCGGGACTACCTAACAATGAGCAGTTCTTC. It specifies CASSPGLPNNEQFF. The rearrangement uses TRBV6-2 or TRBV6-3 and TRBJ2-1; the match to TRBD2 covers 7 bases. The CDR3 runs to 14 residues. After removal of 5 bases from V and 5 bases from J, the junction contained 6 bases not matched to a gene. The germline V gene encodes CDR1 MNHEY and CDR2 SVGEGT.